The rows below give T cell receptor beta chains drawn from one sample of a study of T cell repertoires in cytomegalovirus infection. TCRdb analysed the reads with MiXCR anew, one entry per CDR3 protein. The data show approximately 990,000 distinct CDR3 sequences, around 30% seen once. Antigens for these TCRs are unknown. Sequencing was performed on cultured CD8+ T cells from PBMCs, taken from culture after CMV antigen stimulation. The receptors were sampled from a human donor in good health (CMV status not recorded). Some clones in this sample may be carry-over from other donors' samples. Each CDR3 is given with its conserved first and last residue. D genes are given only for firm matches. Size values are once, few and many counts, or a class for expanded clones, and some rows have none.

v_call,clone_size,j_call,d_call,cdr3_nt,cdr3_aa
TRBV7-8,few,TRBJ1-1,TRBD1,TGTGCCAGCCGGACAGGGCATGTTTTCAACACTGAAGCTTTCTTT,CASRTGHVFNTEAFF
TRBV6-6,many,TRBJ1-6,-,TGTGCCAGCAGTTACCCGGACAGTTCAAGCTCCTATAATTCACCCCTCCACTTT,CASSYPDSSSSYNSPLHF
TRBV29-1,few,TRBJ2-7,-,TGCAGCGTTGAAGTTGGGTGGAGGGGCTTTGGCGAGCAGTACTTC,CSVEVGWRGFGEQYF
TRBV7-6,many,TRBJ1-3,TRBD1,TGTGCCAGCAGCTTAGTCTCTGGGACAGGGGAAGAAAACACCATATATTTT,CASSLVSGTGEENTIYF
TRBV27,few,TRBJ2-1,-,TGTGCCAGCAGTCTAACCACAAGAATGGGCAATGAGCAGTTCTTC,CASSLTTRMGNEQFF
TRBV10-3,few,TRBJ1-5,TRBD1,TGTGCCACCGGACAGGACTTAGAGCTTTATAGCAATCAGCCCCAGCATTTT,CATGQDLELYSNQPQHF
TRBV6-1,-,TRBJ2-3,-,TGTGCCAGCAGTGGTTTCGGGGGGCCTCCCCGGGATACGCAGTATTTT,CASSGFGGPPRDTQYF
TRBV6-2/TRBV6-3,-,TRBJ1-2,TRBD1,TGTGCCAGCAGTTACGGTGGCAGGGGGGTCTATGGCTACACCTTC,CASSYGGRGVYGYTF
TRBV4-1,few,TRBJ2-7,-,TGCGCCAGCAGCCTTTATCTTACCTTCTACGAGCAGTACTTC,CASSLYLTFYEQYF
TRBV19,-,TRBJ1-3,-,TGTGCCACCCTACGGGGATCCCAAAGCTCTGGAAACACCATATATTTT,CATLRGSQSSGNTIYF
TRBV7-6,few,TRBJ2-2,-,TGTGCCAGCAGCGTCCGCCTCACCCAGGCTACCGGGGAGCTGTTTTTT,CASSVRLTQATGELFF
TRBV6-1,-,TRBJ2-1,-,TGTGCCAGCACCCCAAGGGGGATCTACAATGAGCAGTTCTTC,CASTPRGIYNEQFF
TRBV7-3,-,TRBJ2-1,-,TGTGCCAGCAGCTTAAATGGACAGATATACAATGAGCAGTTCTTC,CASSLNGQIYNEQFF
TRBV5-5,-,TRBJ1-6,TRBD1,TGTGCCAGCAGCCTGGGACAGCTCGCATATAATTCACCCCTCCACTTT,CASSLGQLAYNSPLHF
TRBV5-6,-,TRBJ2-1,-,TGTGCCAGCAGCTTGGTGAAGAGCTCCTACAATGAGCAGTTCTTC,CASSLVKSSYNEQFF
TRBV7-9,many,TRBJ2-1,TRBD2,TGTGCCAGCAGCTTATCTACTAGCGGGGCCTCCTACAATGAGCAGTTCTTC,CASSLSTSGASYNEQFF
TRBV11-2,-,TRBJ2-1,-,TGTGCCATCGAGCAGGGGTTCTACAATGAGCAGTTCTTC,CAIEQGFYNEQFF
TRBV7-2,many,TRBJ2-3,-,TGTGCCAGCAGCTTAGAGAGCCGCTACACAGATACGCAGTATTTT,CASSLESRYTDTQYF
TRBV27,few,TRBJ1-5,-,TGTGCCAGCAGTTCGGATTCTGAAAATCAGCCCCAGCATTTT,CASSSDSENQPQHF
TRBV7-6,many,TRBJ2-3,-,TGTGCCAGCAGCTACCTGGGCTCTAGCACAGATACGCAGTATTTT,CASSYLGSSTDTQYF
TRBV10-3,few,TRBJ2-7,-,TGTGCCATCAGAAGGGACCGGGAGTCACTCGGGTACGAGCAGTACTTC,CAIRRDRESLGYEQYF
TRBV5-1,-,TRBJ2-3,TRBD1,TGCGCCAGCAGCCCACACAGGGGGCCCAACACAGATACGCAGTATTTT,CASSPHRGPNTDTQYF
TRBV15,-,TRBJ2-5,TRBD1,TGTGCCACCAGCAGGAGGGACAGACAAGAGACCCAGAACTTC,CATSRRDRQETQNF
TRBV10-1,-,TRBJ2-5,-,TGCGCCAGCAGTGACCAGGGTATACTTCAAGAGACCCAGTACTTC,CASSDQGILQETQYF
TRBV7-4,-,TRBJ2-5,-,TGTGCCAGCAGGCTTAACAGGGTCGGGGAGACCCAGTACTTC,CASRLNRVGETQYF
TRBV24-1,few,TRBJ2-3,-,TGTGCCACCAGTGATTTGAGGGCCGCCGGGGCAGCCACAGATACGCAGTATTTT,CATSDLRAAGAATDTQYF
TRBV12-5,-,TRBJ2-7,TRBD1,TGTGCTAGTGGTTGGGACAGGGTCTTGGACGAGCAGTACTTC,CASGWDRVLDEQYF
TRBV24-1,few,TRBJ1-4,-,TGTGCCACCAGTGACCCCCGGGAGACTAATGAAAAACTGTTTTTT,CATSDPRETNEKLFF
TRBV11-2,-,TRBJ1-6,-,TGTGCCAGCAGCTTAGGCGGTTTCGGGAGGTATTCACCCCTCCACTTT,CASSLGGFGRYSPLHF
TRBV6-1,-,TRBJ1-5,-,TGTGCCAGCAGTGAAGACCCCCTATATAGCAATCAGCCCCAGCATTTT,CASSEDPLYSNQPQHF
TRBV2,-,TRBJ2-2,-,TGTGCCAAAGACAAGAACACCGGGGAGCTGTTTTTT,CAKDKNTGELFF
TRBV6-1,few,TRBJ2-1,TRBD2,TGTGCCAGCAGTGGGGGACTCGGCGGGGGTGCAACCTACAATGAGCAGTTCTTC,CASSGGLGGGATYNEQFF
TRBV20-1,-,TRBJ1-2,TRBD1,TGCAGTGCCTCAGACAGGGACGACTATGGCTACACCTTC,CSASDRDDYGYTF
TRBV12-3/TRBV12-4,few,TRBJ2-1,-,TGTGCCAGCAGTGCCTCGCTGCGGGAGCAGTTCTTC,CASSASLREQFF
TRBV6-1,many,TRBJ2-5,-,TGTGCCAGCAGTGAAGAGGGATATAAATGGAGTTCGGAGACCCAGTACTTC,CASSEEGYKWSSETQYF
TRBV4-1,-,TRBJ2-2,TRBD1,TGCGCCAGCAGCCACCCTCCCGAGGGGACAGCGAACACCGGGGAGCTGTTTTTT,CASSHPPEGTANTGELFF
TRBV6-1,-,TRBJ2-3,-,TGTGCCAGCAGATCCCCACGGAGGGCGCAGTATTTT,CASRSPRRAQYF
TRBV7-9,-,TRBJ2-7,TRBD1,TGTGCCAGCAGCTTTAGACAGGGGGCAGTCTCCCACGAGCAGTACTTC,CASSFRQGAVSHEQYF
TRBV12-5,few,TRBJ1-1,-,TGTGCTAGTGGTTTGCGGCGGGACACTGAAGCTTTCTTT,CASGLRRDTEAFF
TRBV6-5,-,TRBJ2-1,TRBD2,TGTGCCAGCAGTTACCTCCGGGACTATCCTTACAATGAGCAGTTCTTC,CASSYLRDYPYNEQFF
TRBV11-2,-,TRBJ2-4,-,TGTGCCAGCAGCTTAACTTGGGGCAAAAACATTCAGTACTTC,CASSLTWGKNIQYF
TRBV10-2,few,TRBJ2-3,-,TGCGCCAGCAGCAGGACAAAAGATACGCAGTATTTT,CASSRTKDTQYF
TRBV12-3/TRBV12-4,few,TRBJ1-2,TRBD1,TGTGCCAGCAGTTTAGCACAAGACCGGGACAGGGGGTTTCCGAACTATGGCTACACCTTC,CASSLAQDRDRGFPNYGYTF
TRBV12-3/TRBV12-4,-,TRBJ2-5,TRBD1,TGTGCCAGCAGCCCACCCATTCACAGGGGAGAGACCCAGTACTTC,CASSPPIHRGETQYF
TRBV3-1,-,TRBJ1-2,-,TGTGCCAGCAGCCAAGATTTCCCAGCGCCGGGGTTGGATTATGGCTACACCTTC,CASSQDFPAPGLDYGYTF
TRBV5-1,-,TRBJ2-1,-,TGCGCCAGCAGCTTTTGGGACAATGAGCAGTTCTTC,CASSFWDNEQFF
TRBV7-6,many,TRBJ1-2,TRBD1,TGTGCCAGCAGCTTTTCGGGCGGACAGGGGTCGTATGGCTACACCTTC,CASSFSGGQGSYGYTF
TRBV14,-,TRBJ1-3,-,TGTGCCAGCAGCCCCCGAGGGGGTTCCGGTAACACCATATATTTT,CASSPRGGSGNTIYF
TRBV19,-,TRBJ1-1,-,TGTGCCAGTAGTATAGCTGGCAGGGCGGGAACTGAAGCTTTCTTT,CASSIAGRAGTEAFF
TRBV25-1,-,TRBJ1-2,TRBD1,TGTGCCAGCAGTGTTGGGGACAGTTTCCGACCTAACTATGGCTATACCTTC,CASSVGDSFRPNYGYTF
TRBV12-3/TRBV12-4,-,TRBJ2-3,-,TGTGTCAGCACATCGTTGGGGCAGATAGGGGAGCAGTATTTT,CVSTSLGQIGEQYF
TRBV11-2,many,TRBJ2-3,TRBD2,TGTGCCAGCAGTCTTAGCGGGGTACCCACAGATACGCAGTATTTT,CASSLSGVPTDTQYF
TRBV6-2/TRBV6-3,many,TRBJ2-5,-,TGTGCCAGCAGTTCGCCTTTAGACTCCGCCGTCCAAGAGACCCAGTACTTC,CASSSPLDSAVQETQYF
TRBV6-6,-,TRBJ1-2,-,TGTGCCAGCAGTTATTTCGCAGGGAATAACTATGGCTACACCTTC,CASSYFAGNNYGYTF
TRBV4-3,-,TRBJ2-1,-,TGCGCCAGCAGCCGTAGGGCGGGGGCAACCGAGGATGAGCAGTTCTTC,CASSRRAGATEDEQFF
TRBV27,few,TRBJ2-5,-,TGTGCCAGCAGTAAGGAGGGGGAGCAGACCCAGTACTTC,CASSKEGEQTQYF
TRBV27,-,TRBJ2-6,TRBD1,TGTGCCAGCGTCGACTTTTGGGACGACAGGGGGAACTCTGGGGCCAACGTCCTGACTTTC,CASVDFWDDRGNSGANVLTF